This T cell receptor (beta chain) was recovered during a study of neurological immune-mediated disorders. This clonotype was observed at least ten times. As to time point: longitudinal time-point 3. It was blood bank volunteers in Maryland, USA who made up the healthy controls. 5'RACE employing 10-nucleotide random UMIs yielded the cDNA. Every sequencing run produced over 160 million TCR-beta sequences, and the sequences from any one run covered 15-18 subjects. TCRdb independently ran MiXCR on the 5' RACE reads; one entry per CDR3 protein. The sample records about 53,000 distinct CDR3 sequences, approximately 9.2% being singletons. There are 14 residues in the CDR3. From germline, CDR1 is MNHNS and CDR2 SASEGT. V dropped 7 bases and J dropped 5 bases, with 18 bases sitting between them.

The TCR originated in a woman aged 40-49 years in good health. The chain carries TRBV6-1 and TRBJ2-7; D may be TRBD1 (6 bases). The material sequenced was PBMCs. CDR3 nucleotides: TGTGCCAGCACCAGACCGGGACACATCAACGAGCAGTACTTC. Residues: CASTRPGHINEQYF.